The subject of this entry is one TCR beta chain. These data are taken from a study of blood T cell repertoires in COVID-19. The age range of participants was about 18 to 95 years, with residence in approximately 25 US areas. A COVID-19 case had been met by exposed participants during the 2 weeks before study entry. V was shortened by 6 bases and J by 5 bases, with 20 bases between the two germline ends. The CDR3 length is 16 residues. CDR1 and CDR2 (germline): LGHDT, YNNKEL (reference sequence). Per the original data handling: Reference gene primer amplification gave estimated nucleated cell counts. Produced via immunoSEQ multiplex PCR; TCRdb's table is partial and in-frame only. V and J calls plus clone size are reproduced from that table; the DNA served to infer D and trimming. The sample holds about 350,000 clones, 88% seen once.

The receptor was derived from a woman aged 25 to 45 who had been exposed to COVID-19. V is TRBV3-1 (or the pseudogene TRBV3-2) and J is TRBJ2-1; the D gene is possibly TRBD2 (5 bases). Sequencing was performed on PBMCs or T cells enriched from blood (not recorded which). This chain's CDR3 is CASSKRGKGEHNEQFF. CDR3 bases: TGTGCCAGCAGTAAGAGAGGGAAGGGAGAGCACAATGAGCAGTTCTTC.